The clone carrying this T cell receptor (beta chain) was detected a few times. The data were produced by immunoSEQ multiplex PCR, yet TCRdb's version contains in-frame clones alone and is incomplete. The sample comprises fewer than 25,000 clones, approximately 70% of which are singletons, and approximately 6.3% rests with the top ten. The data are from a study of tumor-infiltrating lymphocytes in localized non-small cell lung cancer. Germline CDR1 reads LGHNA; CDR2 reads YSLEER. V gave up 4 bases and J gave up 5 bases, with 11 bases separating them. The CDR3 is 14 residues long. The source material was lung tumor tissue. The receptor comes from a human donor with non-small cell lung cancer. The V gene is TRBV4-3, the J gene TRBJ2-2; no definite D call. The CDR3 DNA reads TGCGCCAGCAGCCGTGCAGGTGGGACCGGGGAGCTGTTTTTT. This codes for CASSRAGGTGELFF.